These 5 T cell receptor beta chains came from one sample sequenced in a study of a mutant IDH1 vaccine in newly diagnosed glioma. Time point noted: week 23, last vaccination. Every vaccination contained 300 ug of the mutant IDH1 20-mer peptide and was paired with topical imiquimod. Libraries were prepared by immunoSEQ multiplex PCR; TCRdb keeps only in-frame clonotypes and omits some of them. Among some 30,000 clones listed, around nine tenths were seen once. These TCRs are of unknown antigen specificity. This sample comprised PBMCs, obtained from a glioma patient whose treatment included an IDH1 peptide vaccine. These receptors all come from a man in his forties with glioma.

The genes are TRBV7-2 and TRBJ2-2; D is unclear. CDR3 size: 15 residues. CDR1 and CDR2 (germline): SGHTA, FQGNSA. The V and J ends lost 5 bases and 1 base respectively, with 11 bases between them. The CDR3 DNA reads as TGTGCCAGCAGCCCGACGGGCCTGAACACCGGGGAGCTGTTTTTT. Protein: CASSPTGLNTGELFF.

This chain uses TRBV29-1 with TRBJ2-2; unclear D gene. The germline CDR1 and CDR2 sequences are SQVTM and ANQGSEA. Trimming stripped 6 bases from V and 2 bases from J, with 7 bases between. The CDR3 length is 12 residues. This CDR3 is CSVAPNTGELFF. The CDR3 DNA reads TGCAGCGTAGCGCCTAACACCGGGGAGCTGTTTTTT.

The chain recombines TRBV6-1 with TRBJ2-3; the D is unclear. This CDR3 region has 11 residues. Germline CDR1 reads MNHNS; CDR2 reads SASEGT. The V end lost 6 bases, the J end lost 5 bases, and 6 bases lay between the germline ends. CDR3 nucleotide sequence: TGTGCCAGCAGCCTCAAAGATACGCAGTATTTT. This codes for CASSLKDTQYF.

The CDR3 nucleotides are TGTGCCAGTAGTATGTCAAGGTCGGGAAGTTATGGCTACACCTTC. It encodes CASSMSRSGSYGYTF. The rearrangement joins TRBV19 to TRBJ1-2; D is ambiguous. In germline, CDR1 is LNHDA, CDR2 SQIVND (reference sequence). The V end was cut by 3 bases, the J end by 5 bases, with 16 bases between. The CDR3 sequence is 15 residues long.

This clone was seen only once. The chain couples TRBV7-9 to TRBJ2-2; 8 bases are a match to TRBD1. Germline trimming cut 9 bases from V and 1 base from J; bases unmatched to any gene: 7. Germline V lookup: CDR1 SEHNR, CDR2 FQNEAQ (reference sequence). The CDR3 extends over 15 amino acids. The DNA of the CDR3 is TGTGCCAGGTGGGACAGGAAGGGGAACACCGGGGAGCTGTTTTTT. It codes for CARWDRKGNTGELFF.